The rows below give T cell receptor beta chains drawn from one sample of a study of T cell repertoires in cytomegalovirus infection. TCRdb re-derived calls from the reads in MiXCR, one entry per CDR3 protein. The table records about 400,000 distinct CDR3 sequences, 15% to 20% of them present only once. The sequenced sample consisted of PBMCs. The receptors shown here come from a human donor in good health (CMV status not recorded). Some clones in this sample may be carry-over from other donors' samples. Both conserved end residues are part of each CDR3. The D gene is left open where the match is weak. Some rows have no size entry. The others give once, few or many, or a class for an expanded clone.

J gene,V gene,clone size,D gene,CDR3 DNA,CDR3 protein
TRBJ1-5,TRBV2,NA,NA,TGTGCCAGCAGAAAGACAGGCAGCAATCAGCCCCAGCATTTT,CASRKTGSNQPQHF
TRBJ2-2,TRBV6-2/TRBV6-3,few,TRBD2,TGTGCCAGCAGTTTGCACCTAGCGGGGCAAGCCTCGAACACCGGGGAGCTGTTTTTT,CASSLHLAGQASNTGELFF
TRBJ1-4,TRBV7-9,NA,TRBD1,TGTGCCAGCAGCTTATGGGACAGTGAAGAAAAACTGTTTTTT,CASSLWDSEEKLFF
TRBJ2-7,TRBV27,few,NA,TGTGCCAGCGGGTCCGACAGACTATCCTACGAGCAGTACTTC,CASGSDRLSYEQYF
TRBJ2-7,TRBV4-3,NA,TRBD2,TGCGCCAGCAGCCAAGACCACGACCCTAGCGGGAGCTACGAGCAGTACTTC,CASSQDHDPSGSYEQYF
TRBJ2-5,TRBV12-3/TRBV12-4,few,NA,TGTGCCAGCAGACCCAGTACCCAAGAGACCCAGTACTTC,CASRPSTQETQYF
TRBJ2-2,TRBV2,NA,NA,TGTGCCAGCAGTGACGGCGGGACCGCCGGGGAGCTGTTTTTT,CASSDGGTAGELFF
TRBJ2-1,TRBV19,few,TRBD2,TGTGCCAGTAGTGCTAGCGGACCAAATTACAATGAGCAGTTCTTC,CASSASGPNYNEQFF
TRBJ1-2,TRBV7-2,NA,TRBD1,TGTGCCAGCAGCCTGGGACAGGTCAAAACCTTC,CASSLGQVKTF
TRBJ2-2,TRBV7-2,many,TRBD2,TGTGCCAGCAGCTCTGTACTAGCGGCCACCGGGGAGCTGTTTTTT,CASSSVLAATGELFF
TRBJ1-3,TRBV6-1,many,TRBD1,TGTGCCAGCAGTGTCCGCCCGGGACAGTCTGGAAACACCATATATTTT,CASSVRPGQSGNTIYF
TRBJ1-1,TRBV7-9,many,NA,TGTGCCAGCAGCTTAGGTGCGCATGACACTGAAGCTTTCTTT,CASSLGAHDTEAFF
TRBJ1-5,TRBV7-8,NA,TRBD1,TGTGCCAGCAGCTTATCTCCGGACAGGGGAAATCAGCCCCAGCATTTT,CASSLSPDRGNQPQHF
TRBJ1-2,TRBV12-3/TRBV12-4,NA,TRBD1,TGTGCCAGCAGCTCAGGGGGGGTGAACTATGGCTACACCTTC,CASSSGGVNYGYTF
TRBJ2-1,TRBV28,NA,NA,TGTGCCACCTCGGGGAGTAACTACAATGAGCAGTTCTTC,CATSGSNYNEQFF
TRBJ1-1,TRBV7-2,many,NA,TGTGCCAGCAGCTTTGTCGCGAAGAACACTGAAGCTTTCTTT,CASSFVAKNTEAFF